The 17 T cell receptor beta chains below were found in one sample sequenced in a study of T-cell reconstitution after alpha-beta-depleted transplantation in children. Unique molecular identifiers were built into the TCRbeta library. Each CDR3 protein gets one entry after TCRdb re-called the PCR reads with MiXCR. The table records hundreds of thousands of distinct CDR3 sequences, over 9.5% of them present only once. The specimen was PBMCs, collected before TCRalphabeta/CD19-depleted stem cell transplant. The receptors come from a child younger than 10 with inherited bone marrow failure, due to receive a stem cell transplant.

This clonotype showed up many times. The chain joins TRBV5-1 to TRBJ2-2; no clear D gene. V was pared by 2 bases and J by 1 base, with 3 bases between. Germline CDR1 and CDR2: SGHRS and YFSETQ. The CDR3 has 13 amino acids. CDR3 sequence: CASSFRNTGELFF. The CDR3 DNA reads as TGCGCCAGCAGCTTCCGGAACACCGGGGAGCTGTTTTTT.

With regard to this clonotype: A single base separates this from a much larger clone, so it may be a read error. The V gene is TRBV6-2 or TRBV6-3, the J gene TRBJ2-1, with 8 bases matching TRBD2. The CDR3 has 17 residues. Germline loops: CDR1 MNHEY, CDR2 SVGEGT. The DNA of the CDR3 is TGTGCCAGCAGTTACTCGACGCTACTAGCGGAGGTCAATGACCAGTTCTTC. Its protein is CASSYSTLLAEVNDQFF.

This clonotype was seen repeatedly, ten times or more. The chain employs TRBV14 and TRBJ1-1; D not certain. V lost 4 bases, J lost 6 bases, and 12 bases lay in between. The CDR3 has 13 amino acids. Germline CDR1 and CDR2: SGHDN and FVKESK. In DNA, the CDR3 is TGTGCCAGCAGCCTCGCCGAGTTCGCTGAAGCTTTCTTT. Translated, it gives CASSLAEFAEAFF.

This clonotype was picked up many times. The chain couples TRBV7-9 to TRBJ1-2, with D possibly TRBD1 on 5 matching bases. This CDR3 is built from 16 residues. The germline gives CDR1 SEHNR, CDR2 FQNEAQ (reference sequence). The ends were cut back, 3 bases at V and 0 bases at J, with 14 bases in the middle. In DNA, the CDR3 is TGTGCCAGCAGCTTCGAGCAGGGTCCCACTAACTATGGCTACACCTTC. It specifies CASSFEQGPTNYGYTF. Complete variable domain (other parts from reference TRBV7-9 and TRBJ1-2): DTGVSQNPRHKITKRGQNVTFRCDPISEHNRLYWYRQTLGQGPEFLTYFQNEAQLEKSRLLSDRFSAERPKGSFSTLEIQRTEQGDSAMYLCASSFEQGPTNYGYTFGSGTRLTVV.

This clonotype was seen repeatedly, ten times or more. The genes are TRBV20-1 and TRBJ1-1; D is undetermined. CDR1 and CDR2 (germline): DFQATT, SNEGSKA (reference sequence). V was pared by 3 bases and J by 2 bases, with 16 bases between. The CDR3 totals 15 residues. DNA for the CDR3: TGCAGTGCTAGTTTTTCGAGGACTGCCAACACTGAAGCTTTCTTT. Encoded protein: CSASFSRTANTEAFF.

The CDR3 loop is CASSYSRRTGTGELFF. Written as DNA, the CDR3 is TGTGCCAGCAGTTACTCCCGCCGTACAGGGACCGGGGAGCTGTTTTTT. V usage is TRBV6-2 or TRBV6-3 and J usage is TRBJ2-2; D may be TRBD1 (6 bases). V was pared by 0 bases and J by 5 bases, with 13 bases between. The germline CDR1 and CDR2 sequences are MNHEY and SVGEGT. The CDR3 length is 16 residues.

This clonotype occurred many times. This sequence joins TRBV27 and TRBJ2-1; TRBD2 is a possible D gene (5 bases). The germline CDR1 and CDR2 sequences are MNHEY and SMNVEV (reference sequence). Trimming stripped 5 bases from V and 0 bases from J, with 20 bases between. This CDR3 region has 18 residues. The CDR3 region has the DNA TGTGCCAGCAGTGCAGACTACTCCGACGCCAGCTCCTACAATGAGCAGTTCTTC. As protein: CASSADYSDASSYNEQFF.

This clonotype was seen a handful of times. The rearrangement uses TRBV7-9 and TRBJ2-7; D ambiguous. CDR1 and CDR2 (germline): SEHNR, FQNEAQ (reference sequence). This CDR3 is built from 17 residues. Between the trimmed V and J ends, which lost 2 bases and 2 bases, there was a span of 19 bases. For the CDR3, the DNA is TGTGCCAGCAGCTTACCTCCAGGCGAGAAGGGCGCCTACGAGCAGTACTTC. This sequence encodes CASSLPPGEKGAYEQYF.

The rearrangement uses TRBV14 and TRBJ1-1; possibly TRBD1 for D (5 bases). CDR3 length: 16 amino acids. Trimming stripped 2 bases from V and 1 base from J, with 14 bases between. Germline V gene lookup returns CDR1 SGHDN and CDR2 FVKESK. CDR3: CASSQLKGPTNTEAFF. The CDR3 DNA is TGTGCCAGCAGCCAACTCAAGGGACCGACGAACACTGAAGCTTTCTTT.

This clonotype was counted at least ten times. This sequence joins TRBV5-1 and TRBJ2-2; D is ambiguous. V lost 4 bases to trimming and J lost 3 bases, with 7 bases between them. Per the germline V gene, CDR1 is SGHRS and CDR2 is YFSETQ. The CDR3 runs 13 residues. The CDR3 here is CASSRDYTGELFF. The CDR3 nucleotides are TGCGCCAGCAGCCGCGACTACACCGGGGAGCTGTTTTTT.

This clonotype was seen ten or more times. The CDR3 bases are TGTGCCAGCAGTTCCCGGGGGGGTGAGCAGTTCTTC. Its protein is CASSSRGGEQFF. The genes are TRBV12-3 or TRBV12-4 and TRBJ2-1; the match to TRBD2 covers 8 bases. J gave up 9 bases and V 4 bases, and 2 bases lay outside the gene matches. This CDR3 comprises 12 residues.

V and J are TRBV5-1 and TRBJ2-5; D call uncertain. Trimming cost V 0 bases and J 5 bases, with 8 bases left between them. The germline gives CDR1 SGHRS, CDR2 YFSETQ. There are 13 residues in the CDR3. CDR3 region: CASSLEGMETQYF. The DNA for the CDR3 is TGCGCCAGCAGCTTGGAAGGGATGGAGACCCAGTACTTC.

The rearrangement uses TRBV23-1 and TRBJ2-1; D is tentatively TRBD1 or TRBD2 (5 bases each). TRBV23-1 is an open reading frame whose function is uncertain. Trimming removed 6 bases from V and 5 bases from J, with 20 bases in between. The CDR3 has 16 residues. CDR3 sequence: CASSQTGTNLDNEQFF. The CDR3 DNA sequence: TGCGCCAGCAGCCAAACCGGGACCAACCTAGACAATGAGCAGTTCTTC.

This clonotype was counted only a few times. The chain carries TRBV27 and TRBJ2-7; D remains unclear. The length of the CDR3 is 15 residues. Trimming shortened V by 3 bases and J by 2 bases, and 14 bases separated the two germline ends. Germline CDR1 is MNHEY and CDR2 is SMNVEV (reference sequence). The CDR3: CASSFEYYPTYEQYF. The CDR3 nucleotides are TGTGCCAGCAGTTTTGAGTACTATCCCACCTACGAGCAGTACTTC.

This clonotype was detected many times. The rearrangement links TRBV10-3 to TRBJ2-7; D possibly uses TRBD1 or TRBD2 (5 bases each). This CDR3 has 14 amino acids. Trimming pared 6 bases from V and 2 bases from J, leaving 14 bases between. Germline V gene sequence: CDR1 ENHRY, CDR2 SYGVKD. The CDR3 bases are TGTGCCATCAGGATCCGGGACGGACCCTACGAGCAGTACTTC. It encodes CAIRIRDGPYEQYF.

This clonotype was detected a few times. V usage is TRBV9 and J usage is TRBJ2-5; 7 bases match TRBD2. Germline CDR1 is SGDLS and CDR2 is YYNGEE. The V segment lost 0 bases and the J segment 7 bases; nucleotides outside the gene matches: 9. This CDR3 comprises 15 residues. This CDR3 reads CASSVGTNPGGTQYF. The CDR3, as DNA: TGTGCCAGCAGCGTAGGGACGAACCCGGGGGGGACCCAGTACTTC.

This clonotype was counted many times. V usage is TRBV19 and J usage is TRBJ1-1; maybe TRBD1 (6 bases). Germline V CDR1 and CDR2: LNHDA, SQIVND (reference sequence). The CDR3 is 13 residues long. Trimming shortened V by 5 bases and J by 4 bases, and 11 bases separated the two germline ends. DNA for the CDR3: TGTGCCAGTAGTTTCCAGGGGTTCACTGAAGCTTTCTTT. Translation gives CASSFQGFTEAFF.